The 18 T cell receptor beta chains reported below all come from one sample, sequenced in a study of T cell responses to AZD1222 COVID-19 vaccine. Profiling relied on immunoSEQ multiplex PCR, and the TCRdb table lists in-frame clones only, not all of them. In the table there are 130,000 to 150,000 clones, more than 80% of which are singletons. Sequenced here: peripheral blood, sampled on day 0 of AZD1222 vaccination. Receptors were obtained from an adult in good health.

This sequence joins TRBV28 and TRBJ1-5; perhaps TRBD1 as D (5 bases). The CDR3 is 17 amino acids. Per the germline V gene, CDR1 is MDHEN and CDR2 is SYDVKM. The V and J ends lost 2 bases and 7 bases respectively, with 21 bases between them. CDR3 sequence: CASSLSLARGLNQPQHF. CDR3 DNA: TGTGCCAGCAGTTTAAGTTTGGCTAGGGGATTGAACCAGCCCCAGCATTTT.

V usage is TRBV7-3 and J usage is TRBJ2-3; D is unclear. The CDR3 has 13 amino acids. V lost 3 bases to trimming and J lost 2 bases, with 6 bases between them. Germline V gives CDR1 SGHTA, CDR2 FQGTGA. For the CDR3, the DNA is TGTGCCAGCAGCTTCCTCATCACAGATACGCAGTATTTT. The encoded protein is CASSFLITDTQYF.

This chain links TRBV15 with TRBJ1-1; 10 bases map to TRBD1. From germline, CDR1 is LNHNV and CDR2 YYDKDF (reference sequence). The junction had 6 bases not matched to a gene; V was cut back by 2 bases and J by 0 bases. The CDR3 is 17 amino acids. The CDR3 reads CATSRRDRGWVNTEAFF. CDR3 in DNA: TGTGCCACCAGCAGACGGGACAGGGGATGGGTGAACACTGAAGCTTTCTTT.

This clone was found a few times. The chain uses TRBV4-2 and TRBJ2-1; no reliable D call. The CDR3 is 11 amino acids. V lost 8 bases and J 6 bases, leaving 8 bases between the germline ends. Per the germline V gene, CDR1 is LGHNA and CDR2 is YNFKEQ. The CDR3 DNA reads TGTGCCAGCGGGAAATTCAATGAGCAGTTCTTC. Its translation: CASGKFNEQFF.

CDR3 sequence: CASTKRTLNTGELFF. The CDR3 DNA is TGTGCCAGCACGAAAAGGACCTTGAACACCGGGGAGCTGTTTTTT. The chain links TRBV6-5 to TRBJ2-2; D is unresolved. The germline V gene has CDR1 MNHEY and CDR2 SVGAGI. This CDR3 contains 15 residues. Trimming took off 7 bases at V and 1 base at J, with 13 bases between the two ends.

The CDR3 bases are TGTGCCAGCAGCGTAGAGTTGGGGGCCAAAAACATTCAGTACTTC. This sequence encodes CASSVELGAKNIQYF. The rearrangement uses TRBV9 and TRBJ2-4; no reliable D call. The CDR3 spans 15 residues. The V end lost 0 bases, the J end lost 1 base, and 8 bases lay between the germline ends. The germline V gene has CDR1 SGDLS and CDR2 YYNGEE.

This clone was counted once. The chain combines TRBV21-1 with TRBJ1-4; TRBD1 was called by the table and not checked on the DNA. TRBV21-1 is termed a pseudogene. This CDR3 has 17 amino acids. The CDR3, as DNA: TGTGCCAGCAGCGGACCGGGACAGGGGGCGTCTAATGAAAAACTGTTTTTT. Encoded protein: CASSGPGQGASNEKLFF.

A few counts support this clone. The chain links TRBV28 to TRBJ1-1; 8 positions match TRBD1. CDR1 MDHEN and CDR2 SYDVKM come from the germline V gene. The V segment lost 5 bases and the J segment 1 base; nucleotides outside the gene matches: 3. The CDR3 is made up of 14 amino acids. CDR3 loop: CASSRDRWNTEAFF. In nucleotides, the CDR3 is TGTGCCAGCAGTCGGGACAGGTGGAACACTGAAGCTTTCTTT.

This clone was counted a few times. The rearrangement links TRBV23-1 to TRBJ1-2; D perhaps matches TRBD1 (5 bases). TRBV23-1 is marked as an open reading frame, function uncertain. The V gene lost 2 bases and the J gene lost 8 bases, with 18 bases spanning the gap. This CDR3 spans 15 amino acids. The CDR3 coding sequence is TGCGCCAGCAGTCAACCGCAGCCGGGGCTTACCGGCTACACCTTC. Translation: CASSQPQPGLTGYTF.

The chain links TRBV4-1 to TRBJ2-7; D may correspond to TRBD1 or TRBD2 (5 bases each). This CDR3 has 14 residues. Per the germline V gene, CDR1 is MGHRA and CDR2 is YSYEKL. The germline V and J ends were trimmed by 1 base and 4 bases, with 11 bases remaining between them. The CDR3 sequence: CASSQGDGGYEQYF. The CDR3 DNA reads TGCGCCAGCAGCCAAGGGGACGGTGGTTACGAGCAGTACTTC.

V usage is TRBV7-9 and J usage is TRBJ1-1, with a possible D match to TRBD1 (6 bases). This CDR3 contains 13 residues. Germline assignment: CDR1 SEHNR and CDR2 FQNEAQ (reference sequence). V lost 4 bases and J lost 3, with 9 bases in between. The CDR3 loop reads CASSSRQDTEAFF. The DNA for the CDR3 is TGTGCCAGCAGCTCCCGACAGGACACTGAAGCTTTCTTT.

The V call is TRBV6-5, the J call TRBJ2-7; D uncertain. The CDR3 extends over 14 amino acids. V gave up 7 bases and J gave up 2 bases, with 15 bases separating them. From germline, CDR1 is MNHEY and CDR2 SVGAGI. CDR3 nucleotide sequence: TGTGCCAGCAAAGGCACGGATAGCCCCTACGAGCAGTACTTC. Its translation is CASKGTDSPYEQYF.

This chain connects TRBV7-9 to TRBJ2-7; D remains unclear. The length of the CDR3 is 13 residues. Germline V gives CDR1 SEHNR, CDR2 FQNEAQ (reference sequence). V shed 5 bases and J shed 5 bases, with 13 bases lying between them. The DNA of the CDR3 is TGTGCCAGCAGCCAAGACACTTCCGACGAGCAGTACTTC. This sequence encodes CASSQDTSDEQYF.

The rearrangement links TRBV29-1 to TRBJ2-3; 8 bases agree with TRBD2. Per the germline V gene, CDR1 is SQVTM and CDR2 is ANQGSEA. V lost 5 bases, J lost 1 base, and 5 bases stayed unmatched. The CDR3 is made up of 14 amino acids. The CDR3 spells CSVRTSLGTDTQYF. CDR3 DNA: TGCAGCGTTAGGACTAGCCTTGGCACAGATACGCAGTATTTT.

This sequence joins TRBV5-4 and TRBJ2-6, with D perhaps TRBD1 (5 bases). V dropped 5 bases and J dropped 4 bases, with 13 bases sitting between them. CDR1 SGHNT and CDR2 YYREEE come from the germline V gene (reference sequence). The CDR3 runs 15 residues. CDR3 in amino acids: CASRLPGPGANVLTF. CDR3 in DNA: TGTGCCAGCAGACTACCAGGGCCCGGGGCCAACGTCCTGACTTTC.

The chain recombines TRBV10-1 with TRBJ1-1; the D is unclear. Germline V CDR1 and CDR2: WNHNN, SYGVQD (reference sequence). There are 14 residues in the CDR3. Between the trimmed V and J ends, which lost 2 bases and 6 bases, there was a span of 13 bases. DNA of the CDR3: TGCGCCAGCAGTGAGCCCCGTGTCGGAGCTGAAGCTTTCTTT. Encoded protein: CASSEPRVGAEAFF.

The J gene is TRBJ1-3, the V gene TRBV10-3; D is ambiguous. The V gene's germline CDR1 is ENHRY and CDR2 SYGVKD. This CDR3 has 14 residues. The V and J ends lost 2 bases and 2 bases respectively, with 7 bases between them. The CDR3 bases are TGTGCCATCAGTGAGGGGAGGCCTGGAAACACCATATATTTT. This translates into CAISEGRPGNTIYF.

The table lists this clone with a count of one. The chain employs TRBV20-1 and TRBJ1-1, with D perhaps TRBD1 (6 bases). Germline loops: CDR1 DFQATT, CDR2 SNEGSKA (reference sequence). Trimming pared 4 bases from V and 11 bases from J, leaving 11 bases between. The CDR3 is made up of 10 amino acids. CDR3 in amino acids: CSAKQGVAFF. CDR3 bases: TGCAGTGCTAAACAGGGAGTCGCTTTCTTT.